Described below is a single T cell receptor beta chain sequence and its context. The entry originates in a study of blood T cell repertoires in COVID-19. Background on the study: The samples span acute and convalescent COVID-19 from the United States, Italy and Spain. In each case, the material was cDNA or gDNA derived from T cells, B-cell-depleted T cells, or PBMCs.

Germline assignment: CDR1 MDHEN and CDR2 SYDVKM. The V and J ends lost 9 bases and 1 base, in that order; junction bases with no gene match: 10. The CDR3 is made up of 15 amino acids. Per the authors' pipeline: Amplifying reference gene primers gave estimates of nucleated cell counts. Produced via immunoSEQ multiplex PCR; TCRdb's table is partial and in-frame only. The DNA gave D and trimming, while V, J and clone size come from that table. The repertoire has approximately 150,000 clones, almost 80% of them found once; the top ten carry under 10%. The source material was peripheral blood. The source of this sequence is a man between 50 and 59 years old with active or convalescent COVID-19. The rearrangement links TRBV28 to TRBJ2-5; 8 positions match TRBD1. The CDR3 loop reads CASSIPGTGQETQYF. Written as DNA, the CDR3 is TGTGCCAGTTCGATACCCGGGACAGGCCAAGAGACCCAGTACTTC.